This T cell receptor beta chain is drawn from a study of T cell responses to AZD1222 COVID-19 vaccine. The length of the CDR3 is 12 residues. CDR1 and CDR2 from the germline V gene are LGHDT and YNNKEL (reference sequence). V dropped 7 bases and J dropped 9 bases, with 15 bases sitting between them. The table came from immunoSEQ multiplex PCR; TCRdb's copy has only in-frame clones and leaves some out. This sample has 100,000 or so clones; about 88% occur once, and the top ten carry 15% to 20%. The chain has TRBV3-1 (or the pseudogene TRBV3-2) and TRBJ1-1; no firm D call. The input for sequencing was peripheral blood, taken on day 0 of AZD1222 vaccination. The receptor's source is an adult in good health. Here the CDR3 reads CASTSPGDQAFF. The CDR3, as DNA: TGTGCCAGCACCTCCCCAGGCGACCAAGCTTTCTTT.